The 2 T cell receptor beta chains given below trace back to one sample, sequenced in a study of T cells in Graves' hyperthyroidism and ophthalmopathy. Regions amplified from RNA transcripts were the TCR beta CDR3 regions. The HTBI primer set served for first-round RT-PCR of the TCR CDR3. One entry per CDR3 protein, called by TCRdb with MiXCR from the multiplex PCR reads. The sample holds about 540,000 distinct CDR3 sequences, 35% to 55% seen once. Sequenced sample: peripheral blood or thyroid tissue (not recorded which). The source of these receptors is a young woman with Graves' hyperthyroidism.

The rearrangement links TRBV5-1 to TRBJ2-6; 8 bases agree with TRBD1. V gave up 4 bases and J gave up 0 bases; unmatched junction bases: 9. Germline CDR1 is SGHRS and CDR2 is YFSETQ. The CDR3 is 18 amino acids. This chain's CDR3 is CASSHAQGALSGANVLTF. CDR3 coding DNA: TGCGCCAGCAGCCACGCGCAGGGGGCCCTCTCTGGGGCCAACGTCCTGACTTTC.

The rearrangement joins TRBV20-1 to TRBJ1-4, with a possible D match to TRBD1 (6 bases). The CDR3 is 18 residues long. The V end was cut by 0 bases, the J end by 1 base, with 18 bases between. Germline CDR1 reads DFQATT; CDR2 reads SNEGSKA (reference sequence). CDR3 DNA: TGCAGTGCTAGAGATAGAACAGGGCTTGGGGTAACTAATGAAAAACTGTTTTTT. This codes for CSARDRTGLGVTNEKLFF.